Below are 5 T cell receptor beta chains sequenced from a single sample in a study of Graves' ophthalmopathy and Graves' hyperthyroidism. RNA served as the template for amplifying TCR beta CDR3 regions. Amplification began with first-round RT-PCR using HTBI primers, then second-round multiplex PCR was performed. TCRdb processed the multiplex PCR reads anew with MiXCR; each CDR3 protein has one entry. The profile shows 200,000 to 250,000 distinct CDR3 sequences, just under 30% of them singletons. Material: peripheral blood. These TCRs come from a man aged 50-59 years with Graves' ophthalmopathy.

This clonotype was counted at least ten times. The rearrangement uses TRBV5-1 and TRBJ1-5, with D possibly TRBD1 on 6 matching bases. The CDR3 runs to 16 residues. V was clipped by 0 bases and J by 9 bases, with 19 bases between them. Germline CDR1 reads SGHRS; CDR2 reads YFSETQ. This chain's CDR3 is CASSLDPGGAGGPQHF. CDR3 DNA sequence: TGCGCCAGCAGCTTGGATCCCGGGGGCGCCGGGGGGCCCCAGCATTTT.

This clonotype was counted ten times or more. The chain links TRBV6-1 to TRBJ2-1, with no clear D. Trimming shortened V by 6 bases and J by 4 bases, and 7 bases separated the two germline ends. Looked up from germline, CDR1 is MNHNS and CDR2 is SASEGT. This CDR3 contains 12 residues. This CDR3 is CASSTGYNEQFF. Written as DNA, the CDR3 is TGTGCCAGCAGCACGGGTTACAATGAGCAGTTCTTC.

At least ten counts were recorded for this clonotype. This CDR3 reads CASSQGTLFTEAFF. As DNA, the CDR3 is TGCGCCAGCAGCCAAGGGACGCTATTCACTGAAGCTTTCTTT. V usage is TRBV4-1 and J usage is TRBJ1-1; no clear D. The CDR3 covers 14 residues. The germline CDR1 and CDR2 sequences are MGHRA and YSYEKL. With 1 base removed from V and 4 bases from J, the gap between germline ends came to 10 bases.

In its sample, this clonotype was seen many times. The rearrangement uses TRBV5-4 and TRBJ2-2, with TRBD2 matching over 10 bases. V gave up 5 bases and J gave up 8 bases; unmatched junction bases: 9. Germline V gene sequence: CDR1 SGHNT, CDR2 YYREEE (reference sequence). This CDR3 region has 15 residues. The CDR3 DNA sequence: TGTGCCAGCAGAGTAGGACTAGCGGTAGTAGGGGAGCTGTTTTTT. It is translated as CASRVGLAVVGELFF.

This clonotype was picked up many times. This sequence joins TRBV28 and TRBJ2-7; the match to TRBD1 covers 7 bases. V dropped 5 bases and J dropped 7; count of bases not matched to a gene: 8. Germline V CDR1 and CDR2: MDHEN, SYDVKM. The CDR3 is 13 amino acids. CDR3 protein: CASSPGTALEQYF. In DNA form, the CDR3 reads TGTGCCAGCAGTCCCGGGACAGCGCTTGAGCAGTACTTC.